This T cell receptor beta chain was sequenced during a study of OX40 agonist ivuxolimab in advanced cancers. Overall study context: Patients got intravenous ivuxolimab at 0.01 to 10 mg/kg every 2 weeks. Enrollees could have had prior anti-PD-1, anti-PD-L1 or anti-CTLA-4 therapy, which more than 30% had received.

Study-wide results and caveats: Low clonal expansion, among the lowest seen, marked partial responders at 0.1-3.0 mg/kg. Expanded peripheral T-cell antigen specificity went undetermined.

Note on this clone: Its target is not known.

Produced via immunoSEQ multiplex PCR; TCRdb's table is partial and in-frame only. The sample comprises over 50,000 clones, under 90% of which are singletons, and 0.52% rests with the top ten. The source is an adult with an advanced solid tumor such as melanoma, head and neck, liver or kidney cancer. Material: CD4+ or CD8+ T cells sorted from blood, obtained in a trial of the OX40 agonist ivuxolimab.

The DNA for the CDR3 is TGTGCCAGCAGCTTAAACGCGGGAGGGATAAATGAGCAGTTCTTC. This sequence encodes CASSLNAGGINEQFF. The chain has TRBV7-6 and TRBJ2-1, with 9 bases matching TRBD2. CDR1 and CDR2 from the germline V gene are SGHVS and FNYEAQ. The CDR3 sequence is 15 residues long. V lost 2 bases, J lost 7 bases, and 6 bases stayed unmatched.